Described below is a single TCR beta chain sequence and its context. This sample is drawn from a study of blood T cell repertoires in COVID-19. CDR1 SGHNT and CDR2 YYREEE come from the germline V gene (reference sequence). CDR3 length: 15 residues. The V and J ends lost 4 bases and 4 bases, in that order; junction bases with no gene match: 4. Produced via immunoSEQ multiplex PCR; TCRdb's table is partial and in-frame only. In the table there are a few hundred thousand clones, roughly 89% of which are singletons. This TCR came from a woman aged 40-49 years who had recovered from COVID-19. The chain carries TRBV5-4 and TRBJ2-1, with 11 nucleotides matching TRBD2. The specimen sequenced was peripheral blood. DNA of the CDR3: TGTGCCAGCAGCGGCGGACTAGCGGGTTACAATGAGCAGTTCTTC. It translates to CASSGGLAGYNEQFF. The full variable domain, its missing parts supplied by reference TRBV5-4 and TRBJ2-1, is ETGVTQSPTHLIKTRGQQVTLRCSSQSGHNTVSWYQQALGQGPQFIFQYYREEENGRGNFPPRFSGLQFPNYSSELNVNALELDDSALYLCASSGGLAGYNEQFFGPGTRLTVL.